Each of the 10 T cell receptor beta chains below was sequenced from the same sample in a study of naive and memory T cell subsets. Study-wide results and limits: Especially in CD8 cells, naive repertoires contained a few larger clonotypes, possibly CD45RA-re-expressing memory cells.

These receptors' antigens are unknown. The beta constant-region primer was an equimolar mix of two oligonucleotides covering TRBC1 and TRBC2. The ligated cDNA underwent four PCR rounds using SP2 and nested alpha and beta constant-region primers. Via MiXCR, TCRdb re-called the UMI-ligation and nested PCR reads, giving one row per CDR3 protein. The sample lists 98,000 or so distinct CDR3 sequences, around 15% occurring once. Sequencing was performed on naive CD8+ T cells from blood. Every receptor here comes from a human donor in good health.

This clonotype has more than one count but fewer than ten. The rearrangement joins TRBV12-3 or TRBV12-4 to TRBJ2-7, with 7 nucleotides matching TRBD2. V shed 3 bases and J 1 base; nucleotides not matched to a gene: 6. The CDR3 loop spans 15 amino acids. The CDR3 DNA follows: TGTGCCAGCAGTTTTTACGCGGGAGCTTCCTACGAGCAGTACTTC. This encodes CASSFYAGASYEQYF.

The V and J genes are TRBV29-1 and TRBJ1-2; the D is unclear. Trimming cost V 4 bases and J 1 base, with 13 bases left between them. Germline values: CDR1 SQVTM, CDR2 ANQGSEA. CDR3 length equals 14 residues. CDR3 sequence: CSVVGFGNNYGYTF. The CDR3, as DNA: TGCAGCGTTGTAGGATTTGGAAATAACTATGGCTACACCTTC.

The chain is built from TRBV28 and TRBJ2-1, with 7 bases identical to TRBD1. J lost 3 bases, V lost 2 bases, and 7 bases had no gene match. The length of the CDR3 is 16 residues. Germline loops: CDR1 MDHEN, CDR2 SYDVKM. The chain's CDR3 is CASSLNRGSIYNEQFF. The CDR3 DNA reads TGTGCCAGCAGTTTAAACAGGGGTTCTATCTACAATGAGCAGTTCTTC. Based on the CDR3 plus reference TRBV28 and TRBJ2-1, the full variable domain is DVKVTQSSRYLVKRTGEKVFLECVQDMDHENMFWYRQDPGLGLRLIYFSYDVKMKEKGDIPEGYSVSREKKERFSLILESASTNQTSMYLCASSLNRGSIYNEQFFGPGTRLTVL.

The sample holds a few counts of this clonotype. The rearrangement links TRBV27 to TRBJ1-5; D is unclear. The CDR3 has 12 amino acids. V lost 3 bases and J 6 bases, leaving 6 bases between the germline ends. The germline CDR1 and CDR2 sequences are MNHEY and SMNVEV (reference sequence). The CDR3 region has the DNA TGTGCCAGCAGTTTTAAGGGTCAGCCCCAGCATTTT. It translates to CASSFKGQPQHF.

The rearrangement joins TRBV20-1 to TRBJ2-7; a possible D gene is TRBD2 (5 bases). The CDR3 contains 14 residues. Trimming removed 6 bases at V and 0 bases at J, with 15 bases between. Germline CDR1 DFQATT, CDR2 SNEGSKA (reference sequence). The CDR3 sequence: CSAAGLASSYEQYF. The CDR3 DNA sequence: TGCAGTGCCGCCGGACTCGCGAGCTCCTACGAGCAGTACTTC.

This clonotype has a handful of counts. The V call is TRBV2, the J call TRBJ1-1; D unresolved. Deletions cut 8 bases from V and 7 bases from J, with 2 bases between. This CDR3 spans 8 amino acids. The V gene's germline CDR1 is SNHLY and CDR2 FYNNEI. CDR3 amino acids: CASLEAFF. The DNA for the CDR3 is TGTGCCAGCCTTGAAGCTTTCTTT.

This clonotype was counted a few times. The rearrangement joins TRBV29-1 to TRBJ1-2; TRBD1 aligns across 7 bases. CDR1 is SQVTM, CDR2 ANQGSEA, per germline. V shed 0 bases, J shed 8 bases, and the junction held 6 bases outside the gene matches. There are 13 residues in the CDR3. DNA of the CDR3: TGCAGCGTTGAAGATATAGGGGGCCGGGGCTACACCTTC. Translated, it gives CSVEDIGGRGYTF.

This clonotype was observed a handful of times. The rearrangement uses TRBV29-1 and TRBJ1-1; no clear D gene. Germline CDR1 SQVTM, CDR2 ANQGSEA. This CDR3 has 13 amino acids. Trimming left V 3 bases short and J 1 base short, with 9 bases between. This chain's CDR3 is CSVEWQPNTEAFF. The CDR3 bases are TGCAGCGTTGAGTGGCAGCCGAACACTGAAGCTTTCTTT.

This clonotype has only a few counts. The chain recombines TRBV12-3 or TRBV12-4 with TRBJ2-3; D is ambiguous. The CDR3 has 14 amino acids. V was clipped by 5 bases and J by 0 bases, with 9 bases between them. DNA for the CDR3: TGTGCCAGCAGTACCGCGGCAAGCACAGATACGCAGTATTTT. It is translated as CASSTAASTDTQYF.

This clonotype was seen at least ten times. The CDR3 sequence is CASSSVGPRAAGNTIYF. CDR3 DNA: TGTGCCAGCAGTTCTGTGGGACCGCGGGCAGCTGGAAACACCATATATTTT. The V call is TRBV27, the J call TRBJ1-3, with a possible D match to TRBD1 (5 bases). Per germline, CDR1 MNHEY and CDR2 SMNVEV (reference sequence). V shed 4 bases and J shed 2 bases, with 18 bases lying between them. This CDR3 spans 17 amino acids.